These 8 T cell receptor beta chains originate from one sample sequenced in a study of blood T cell repertoires in COVID-19. Here immunoSEQ multiplex PCR was the method, and the copy in TCRdb shows in-frame clones only, minus some. The sample lists 200,000 to 250,000 clones, around 88% occurring once. Sequenced input: PBMCs or T cells enriched from blood (not recorded which). The source is a woman in her forties or fifties with acute COVID-19.

Worth noting for this clone: This sample includes further DNA sequences coding for the same CDR3. The rearrangement uses TRBV28 and TRBJ1-1, with 11 bases that match TRBD1. Germline V gene sequence: CDR1 MDHEN, CDR2 SYDVKM. Trimming at V came to 5 bases and at J to 1 base, leaving 6 bases not matched to a gene. This CDR3 contains 16 residues. The CDR3 DNA reads TGTGCCAGCAGTCTCTGGACAGGGGGCCAGAACACTGAAGCTTTCTTT. This encodes CASSLWTGGQNTEAFF. The full variable domain, in which reference TRBV28 and TRBJ1-1 provide the parts outside the CDR3, is DVKVTQSSRYLVKRTGEKVFLECVQDMDHENMFWYRQDPGLGLRLIYFSYDVKMKEKGDIPEGYSVSREKKERFSLILESASTNQTSMYLCASSLWTGGQNTEAFFGQGTRLTVV.

The genes are TRBV5-3 and TRBJ1-3, with unresolved D. TRBV5-3 is noted as an ORF with a role that remains uncertain. V was cut by 8 bases and J by 0 bases, with 18 bases left in between. This CDR3 has 16 amino acids. The CDR3 reads CASPPRTAFSGNTIYF. CDR3 nucleotides: TGTGCCAGTCCCCCCAGAACAGCCTTCTCTGGAAACACCATATATTTT.

The chain carries TRBV5-1 and TRBJ2-7, with 7 nucleotides matching TRBD1. With 0 bases clipped from V and 5 bases from J, the junction kept 5 bases outside the gene matches. From germline, CDR1 is SGHRS and CDR2 YFSETQ. The CDR3 is made up of 14 amino acids. CDR3: CASSLGQGIDEQYF. CDR3 nucleotide sequence: TGCGCCAGCAGCTTGGGACAGGGAATAGACGAGCAGTACTTC.

V gene TRBV7-9 combines with J gene TRBJ2-7; 9 nucleotides agree with TRBD2. Trimming cost V 3 bases and J 6 bases; bases outside gene matches: 6. The CDR3 loop spans 14 amino acids. Per germline, CDR1 SEHNR and CDR2 FQNEAQ (reference sequence). CDR3 DNA: TGTGCCAGCAGCTTGCGGCGGGAGGGCCTCGAGCAGTACTTC. It specifies CASSLRREGLEQYF.

This sequence joins TRBV11-1 and TRBJ2-7; 7 nucleotides align to TRBD1. Germline V CDR1 and CDR2: SGHAT, FQDESV (reference sequence). Unmatched junction bases numbered 5, after V lost 4 bases and J lost 2 bases. The CDR3 runs 14 residues. CDR3 loop: CASSSDRVTYEQYF. CDR3 DNA: TGTGCCAGCAGCTCAGACAGGGTAACCTACGAGCAGTACTTC.

The rearrangement joins TRBV6-5 to TRBJ2-1, with 8 bases fitting TRBD2. The germline CDR1 and CDR2 sequences are MNHEY and SVGAGI. J lost 7 bases, V lost 6 bases, and 11 bases had no gene match. The CDR3 totals 15 residues. CDR3 bases: TGTGCCAGCAGCCCATTGGGCGGGAGGCCGAATGAGCAGTTCTTC. Translation: CASSPLGGRPNEQFF.

This chain links TRBV7-2 with TRBJ2-5; 13 bases line up with TRBD2. This CDR3 has 17 amino acids. The junction had 11 bases not matched to a gene; V was cut back by 4 bases and J by 6 bases. The germline CDR1 and CDR2 sequences are SGHTA and FQGNSA. The CDR3 sequence: CASSSRWTSGSIKTQYF. The CDR3 nucleotides are TGTGCCAGCAGCTCCAGGTGGACTAGCGGGAGTATCAAGACCCAGTACTTC. The whole variable domain, filled in from reference TRBV7-2 and TRBJ2-5, reads GAGVSQSPSNKVTEKGKDVELRCDPISGHTALYWYRQSLGQGLEFLIYFQGNSAPDKSGLPSDRFSAERTGGSVSTLTIQRTQQEDSAVYLCASSSRWTSGSIKTQYFGPGTRLLVL.

The rearrangement uses TRBV7-9 and TRBJ2-5, with D possibly being TRBD1 (6 bases). The germline V and J ends were trimmed by 3 bases and 1 base, with 15 bases remaining between them. This CDR3 has 16 amino acids. Looked up from germline, CDR1 is SEHNR and CDR2 is FQNEAQ (reference sequence). The CDR3 DNA reads as TGTGCCAGCAGCTTCCCACAGGGAGTGAGCCAAGAGACCCAGTACTTC. Translating it yields CASSFPQGVSQETQYF.